These T cell receptor beta chains were read from a single sample in a study of T cell repertoires in cytomegalovirus infection. In TCRdb, the reads were re-called with MiXCR into one record per CDR3 protein. The sample carries around 530,000 distinct CDR3 sequences, about a quarter recorded once. The sequenced material came from PBMCs. These receptors came from a human donor in good health (CMV status not recorded). Some clones in this sample may be carry-over from other donors' samples. CDR3s leave out the opening cysteine and the closing phenylalanine or tryptophan.

j_gene | v_gene | CDR3aa
TRBJ1-2 | TRBV12-3/TRBV12-4 | ASDGYGVHGYT
TRBJ2-7 | TRBV28 | ASRTGRGLGEQY
TRBJ1-2 | TRBV12-3/TRBV12-4 | ASSRQGDDGYT
TRBJ2-7 | TRBV29-1 | SVGKQGYEQY
TRBJ2-7 | TRBV20-1 | SASGGTGYEQY
TRBJ1-2 | TRBV11-2 | ASSGTALYGYT
TRBJ1-1 | TRBV6-5 | ASSNGQGGTEAF
TRBJ2-7 | TRBV7-9 | ASSPGQGLTYEQY
TRBJ2-1 | TRBV19 | ASSISSTRDEQF
TRBJ2-2 | TRBV19 | ASSTDSDWYGNTGELF
TRBJ1-2 | TRBV2 | ASSEEEIYGYT
TRBJ1-2 | TRBV7-2 | ASNRGAVMREGYGYT
TRBJ2-2 | TRBV4-1 | ASSQDSLLTGELF
TRBJ1-6 | TRBV7-6 | ASSLAWHLASSYNSPLH
TRBJ2-1 | TRBV5-1 | ASSLATGLAASHNEQF
TRBJ1-1 | TRBV7-6 | ASSLESDTEAF
TRBJ1-1 | TRBV6-2/TRBV6-3 | ASRSGRKGGTEAF
TRBJ1-6 | TRBV7-2 | ASSPEGNNSPLH
TRBJ1-1 | TRBV7-8 | ASSLVRSNTEAF
TRBJ1-5 | TRBV7-2 | ASSLDLDQPQH
TRBJ2-7 | TRBV29-1 | SVGAGTGGHYEQY
TRBJ2-3 | TRBV10-3 | AISQVGQGSEGTQY
TRBJ1-1 | TRBV3-1 | ASSQPPGEGEAF
TRBJ1-2 | TRBV29-1 | SLGSPNYGYT
TRBJ2-4 | TRBV5-4 | ASSSSLGAAKNIQY
TRBJ2-7 | TRBV7-2 | ASSPGLAGGREQY
TRBJ2-2 | TRBV6-1 | ASRGVVAKDTGELF
TRBJ1-1 | TRBV19 | ASSSPGQALNTEAF
TRBJ1-5 | TRBV27 | ASRSAGYGNQPQH
TRBJ2-4 | TRBV7-9 | ASSLAAREGLQNIQY
TRBJ1-5 | TRBV25-1 | ARTRDRFIYVHQPQH
TRBJ1-1 | TRBV6-1 | ASRSGQGDTEAF
TRBJ2-2 | TRBV7-7 | ASTRADTGELF
TRBJ2-2 | TRBV6-2/TRBV6-3 | ASSYQGRTGELF
TRBJ2-3 | TRBV2 | ASRVAEVKDTQY
TRBJ2-1 | TRBV6-1 | ASSPSGGNEQF
TRBJ1-6 | TRBV30 | AWSAEQGASSYNSPLH
TRBJ1-2 | TRBV4-1 | ASSQPAFNYGYT
TRBJ1-1 | TRBV6-2/TRBV6-3 | ASSRTVREAF
TRBJ2-1 | TRBV6-2/TRBV6-3 | ASSYLSGGPIYNEQF
TRBJ1-1 | TRBV20-1 | SVLEDPKSLWDTEAF
TRBJ2-5 | TRBV24-1 | ATSAASGRGETQY
TRBJ2-1 | TRBV19 | ASSIHNEQF
TRBJ2-1 | TRBV19 | ASKELAVYNEQF
TRBJ2-1 | TRBV4-1 | ASSQDAWSSYNEQF
TRBJ2-1 | TRBV20-1 | SAKAGDGLSSYNEQF
TRBJ2-1 | TRBV11-2 | ASSLGLVAEQF